One and the same sample provided the 32 T cell receptor beta chains below, sequenced in a study of blood T cells in healthy people across ages. With a J-beta primer mix and a sample-barcoded 5' primer, a second PCR ran about 7 to 12 cycles. One entry per CDR3 protein, called by TCRdb with MiXCR from the 5' RACE reads. The table records roughly 800,000 distinct CDR3 sequences, 20% to 25% of them present only once. These data are also associated with another study on T cells of mothers and their children.

Sequences were obtained from blood. The receptors come from a boy aged 5-17 years in good health.

V and J are TRBV15 and TRBJ2-7, with D hard to call. V was trimmed by 5 bases and J by 1 base, leaving 15 bases between them. Germline assignment: CDR1 LNHNV and CDR2 YYDKDF (reference sequence). The CDR3 consists of 15 residues. Here the CDR3 DNA reads TGTGCCACCAGCCCTAGGAAACTATCGTCCTACGAGCAGTACTTC. Translated: CATSPRKLSSYEQYF.

This clonotype has a single count. The DNA for the CDR3 is TGTGCCAGCAGCCAAGGACTAGGCCCTAGGGAGCAGTTCTTC. Translation: CASSQGLGPREQFF. The rearrangement uses TRBV3-1 and TRBJ2-1; D is perhaps TRBD2 (6 bases). In germline, CDR1 is LGHDT, CDR2 YNNKEL (reference sequence). V lost 1 base to trimming and J lost 10 bases, with 14 bases between them. The CDR3 has 14 residues.

V and J are TRBV27 and TRBJ2-7, with 10 positions matching TRBD2. V lost 2 bases and J lost 4; bases outside the gene matches: 8. CDR1 is MNHEY, CDR2 SMNVEV, per germline (reference sequence). This CDR3 has 16 residues. The CDR3, as DNA: TGTGCCAGCAGTTTAGGTCTAGCGGGAGTGGTTTACGAGCAGTACTTC. As protein: CASSLGLAGVVYEQYF.

The chain uses TRBV12-3 or TRBV12-4 and TRBJ2-7; D remains unclear. The CDR3 has 13 residues. The germline V and J ends were trimmed by 3 bases and 1 base, with 7 bases remaining between them. Here the CDR3 reads CASSFEISYEQYF. The DNA for the CDR3 is TGTGCCAGCAGTTTTGAGATTTCCTACGAGCAGTACTTC.

In this sample, this clonotype turned up a few times. A read error may produce the germline difference seen at one junction end. The rearrangement joins TRBV7-9 to TRBJ2-1; 7 bases fit TRBD2. Germline values: CDR1 SEHNR, CDR2 FQNEAQ (reference sequence). The CDR3 consists of 16 residues. The CDR3 protein is CASSLLSGDYYNEQFF. The CDR3 DNA reads as TGTGCCAGCAGCCTCTTGAGCGGGGACTACTACAACGAGCAGTTCTTC.

This clonotype was counted a few times. This chain uses TRBV20-1 with TRBJ2-3, with 9 bases fitting TRBD2. CDR3 length: 13 amino acids. Germline V gene data show CDR1 as DFQATT and CDR2 as SNEGSKA (reference sequence). The V segment lost 5 bases and the J segment 6 bases; nucleotides outside the gene matches: 6. The CDR3, as DNA: TGCAGTGCTGAGAGCGGGAGGAGTGATACGCAGTATTTT. It translates to CSAESGRSDTQYF.

V and J are TRBV20-1 and TRBJ2-5; possibly TRBD1 for D (5 bases). The J call could be wrong; TRBJ2-7 is a better fit for the DNA end. CDR3 length: 13 amino acids. Per the germline V gene, CDR1 is DFQATT and CDR2 is SNEGSKA (reference sequence). In nucleotides, the CDR3 is TGCAGTGCTAGAGATAAAGACAGCTACGAGCAGTACTTC. The encoded protein is CSARDKDSYEQYF.

This chain connects TRBV4-2 to TRBJ2-6; TRBD1 is a possible D gene (5 bases). This CDR3 is built from 13 residues. Trimming took off 6 bases at V and 8 bases at J, with 11 bases between the two ends. Germline CDR1 LGHNA, CDR2 YNFKEQ. The CDR3 DNA is TGTGCCAGCAGGCAGGGTATGTCCAACGTCCTGACTTTC. Translating gives CASRQGMSNVLTF.

There are a few counts of this clonotype. The chain joins TRBV5-1 to TRBJ2-7; perhaps TRBD2 as D (5 bases). Per germline, CDR1 SGHRS and CDR2 YFSETQ. V was trimmed by 2 bases and J by 5 bases, leaving 11 bases between them. This CDR3 region has 13 residues. DNA for the CDR3: TGCGCCAGCAGCTTCTCGGGGTACGACGAGCAGTACTTC. Protein product: CASSFSGYDEQYF.

The J gene is TRBJ1-1, the V gene TRBV5-1; D is unclear. Trimming pared 2 bases from V and 1 base from J, leaving 9 bases between. CDR1 is SGHRS and CDR2 is YFSETQ in the germline V gene. The CDR3 length is 14 residues. Here the CDR3 reads CASSLHSQNTEAFF. As DNA, the CDR3 is TGCGCCAGCAGCTTACATTCCCAGAACACTGAAGCTTTCTTT.

This clonotype was seen only a few times. V usage is TRBV10-3 and J usage is TRBJ2-2, with a tentative D call TRBD1 (6 bases). CDR3 size: 13 residues. Germline V gene data show CDR1 as ENHRY and CDR2 as SYGVKD. The V end was cut by 10 bases, the J end by 4 bases, with 13 bases between. The DNA of the CDR3 is TGTGCCAGCTTCACAGGGTCCACCGGGGAGCTGTTTTTT. Translation gives CASFTGSTGELFF.

The rearrangement links TRBV28 to TRBJ2-5; D is possibly TRBD1 (6 bases). The tail of the sequence fits TRBJ2-7 better, so the J call may be wrong. Germline CDR1 is MDHEN and CDR2 is SYDVKM. This CDR3 contains 16 residues. CDR3 sequence reads: CASSSPQRDISYEQYF. The CDR3 DNA follows: TGTGCCAGCAGTTCACCCCAAAGGGACATCTCCTACGAGCAGTACTTC.

V usage is TRBV6-5 and J usage is TRBJ2-1; 13 bases agree with TRBD2. The closer fit of TRBJ2-7 to the DNA end suggests the J call may be wrong. The CDR3 contains 15 residues. CDR1 is MNHEY and CDR2 is SVGAGI in the germline V gene. The CDR3 here is CASTPGLAGTYEQYF. CDR3 sequence (DNA): TGTGCCAGCACACCGGGACTAGCGGGAACCTACGAGCAGTACTTC.

The V and J genes are TRBV5-4 and TRBJ2-5; 7 positions agree with TRBD2. The CDR3 is made up of 15 amino acids. Germline trimming cut 3 bases from V and 1 base from J; bases unmatched to any gene: 6. Germline CDR1 is SGHNT and CDR2 is YYREEE (reference sequence). In DNA, the CDR3 is TGTGCCAGCAGCTGGGGACTATCACTCCAAGAGACCCAGTACTTC. Protein sequence: CASSWGLSLQETQYF.

This clonotype has just a few counts. This chain joins TRBV2 and TRBJ2-7, with 10 nucleotides matching TRBD2. Germline CDR1 SNHLY, CDR2 FYNNEI. Trimming removed 6 bases from V and 4 bases from J; junction bases left unmatched: 9. The CDR3 covers 15 residues. CDR3 nucleotide sequence: TGTGCCAGCAGGGCCGCCCCTAGCGGGGGTTACGAGCAGTACTTC. Translated, it gives CASRAAPSGGYEQYF.

The chain combines TRBV6-5 with TRBJ2-1; D unresolved. V shed 2 bases and J shed 9 bases, with 11 bases lying between them. CDR1 MNHEY and CDR2 SVGAGI come from the germline V gene. This CDR3 comprises 13 residues. The CDR3 protein is CASSYPGSGEQFF. The DNA for the CDR3 is TGTGCCAGCAGTTACCCAGGTTCCGGTGAGCAGTTCTTC.

The gene calls are TRBV7-3 and TRBJ1-6, with a tentative D call TRBD1 (6 bases). Germline V lookup: CDR1 SGHTA, CDR2 FQGTGA. V gave up 1 base and J gave up 6 bases, with 13 bases separating them. The CDR3 is 16 amino acids. CDR3 sequence: CASSLNGRGGNSPLHF. In DNA, the CDR3 is TGTGCCAGCAGCTTAAACGGCCGAGGGGGTAATTCACCCCTCCACTTT. The complete variable domain, with remaining parts taken from reference TRBV7-3 and TRBJ1-6, reads GAGVSQTPSNKVTEKGKYVELRCDPISGHTALYWYRQSLGQGPEFLIYFQGTGAADDSGLPNDRFFAVRPEGSVSTLKIQRTERGDSAVYLCASSLNGRGGNSPLHFGNGTRLTVT.

This clonotype showed up just a few times. The chain employs TRBV10-3 and TRBJ2-7, with a possible D match to TRBD1 (6 bases). V lost 0 bases and J lost 6, with 15 bases in between. The CDR3 length is 15 residues. CDR1 and CDR2 from the germline V gene are ENHRY and SYGVKD. The CDR3 here is CAISESQGSSGEQYF. The DNA for the CDR3 is TGTGCCATCAGTGAGTCCCAGGGGAGTAGTGGCGAGCAGTACTTC.

This clonotype was detected only a few times. The chain uses TRBV29-1 and TRBJ1-2, with D uncertain. Germline V gene data show CDR1 as SQVTM and CDR2 as ANQGSEA. CDR3 length: 12 amino acids. V was clipped by 3 bases and J by 3 bases, with 8 bases between them. The CDR3 region has the DNA TGCAGCGTTGACACAGTTGACTATGGCTACACCTTC. It encodes CSVDTVDYGYTF.

V is TRBV24-1 and J is TRBJ2-5; D not certain. This CDR3 region has 15 residues. The germline V gene has CDR1 KGHDR and CDR2 SFDVKD. V was clipped by 3 bases and J by 3 bases, with 13 bases between them. The CDR3 is CATSDPPPGEETQYF. In DNA form, the CDR3 reads TGTGCCACCAGTGATCCCCCTCCGGGTGAAGAGACCCAGTACTTC.

The genes are TRBV7-9 and TRBJ2-1; possibly TRBD1 for D (6 bases). CDR3 length: 13 amino acids. Deletions cut 0 bases from V and 7 bases from J, with 7 bases between. Per germline, CDR1 SEHNR and CDR2 FQNEAQ (reference sequence). The CDR3 protein is CASSLARGNEQFF. The CDR3 DNA reads TGTGCCAGCAGCTTAGCTAGGGGGAATGAGCAGTTCTTC. The full variable domain, completed using reference TRBV7-9 and TRBJ2-1, is DTGVSQNPRHKITKRGQNVTFRCDPISEHNRLYWYRQTLGQGPEFLTYFQNEAQLEKSRLLSDRFSAERPKGSFSTLEIQRTEQGDSAMYLCASSLARGNEQFFGPGTRLTVL.

This clonotype was seen more than once but under ten times. The rearrangement links TRBV6-1 to TRBJ1-6, with 7 bases matching TRBD1. This CDR3 comprises 14 residues. The ends lost 6 bases at V and 7 bases at J; junction bases unmatched: 6. CDR1 is MNHNS, CDR2 SASEGT, per germline. CDR3 DNA sequence: TGTGCCAGCAGCGGGGACAGTACGAATTCACCCCTCCACTTT. Translated, it gives CASSGDSTNSPLHF.

The sample holds a few counts of this clonotype. V and J are TRBV7-2 and TRBJ1-1; no clear D. V lost 0 bases and J 1 base, leaving 12 bases between the germline ends. The CDR3 sequence is 16 residues long. Germline V gene data show CDR1 as SGHTA and CDR2 as FQGNSA. CDR3 sequence: CASSLAGIPGNTEAFF. The CDR3 region has the DNA TGTGCCAGCAGCTTAGCCGGCATCCCAGGGAACACTGAAGCTTTCTTT.

The V gene is TRBV29-1, the J gene TRBJ2-5, with unresolved D. Looked up from germline, CDR1 is SQVTM and CDR2 is ANQGSEA. V lost 7 bases, J lost 4 bases, and 13 bases lay in between. The CDR3 is 12 amino acids. CDR3 sequence: CSGLVSGETQYF. CDR3 DNA: TGCAGCGGACTCGTATCGGGAGAGACCCAGTACTTC.

This clonotype was recorded a few times. The J gene is TRBJ1-4, the V gene TRBV20-1, with D perhaps TRBD1 (5 bases). CDR3 length: 13 residues. Trimming took off 3 bases at V and 6 bases at J, with 11 bases between the two ends. CDR1 is DFQATT and CDR2 is SNEGSKA in the germline V gene (reference sequence). The CDR3 is CSARGVGDEKLFF. The CDR3 DNA follows: TGCAGTGCTAGGGGGGTGGGAGATGAAAAACTGTTTTTT.

In its sample, this clonotype was seen a few times. The chain recombines TRBV29-1 with TRBJ2-1; no reliable D call. CDR3 length: 13 amino acids. V was shortened by 1 base and J by 4 bases, with 8 bases between the two germline ends. The germline V gene has CDR1 SQVTM and CDR2 ANQGSEA. The CDR3, as DNA: TGCAGCGTTGAAGTCGGCAGTTACAATGAGCAGTTCTTC. Protein: CSVEVGSYNEQFF.

The rearrangement links TRBV4-1 to TRBJ2-1; D could derive from TRBD1 or TRBD2 (5 bases each). Germline assignment: CDR1 MGHRA and CDR2 YSYEKL. CDR3 length equals 18 residues. Between the trimmed V and J ends, which lost 0 bases and 3 bases, there was a span of 18 bases. The CDR3 nucleotides read TGCGCCAGCAGCCAAGATCAGATACCGGGGACGATCTACAATGAGCAGTTCTTC. Translation gives CASSQDQIPGTIYNEQFF.

On this clonotype itself: At one boundary the junction diverges from the germline segment, which might be a read error. V gene TRBV3-1 combines with J gene TRBJ2-5; 11 nucleotides align to TRBD2. Germline CDR1 and CDR2: LGHDT and YNNKEL (reference sequence). This CDR3 comprises 17 residues. The CDR3 coding sequence is TGTGCCAGCAGCCAAGGGCTAGCGGGAGGAACTCAAGAGGCCCAGTACTTC. It yields the protein CASSQGLAGGTQEAQYF.

Notes on this clonotype: At one of its ends the junction is not consistent with the germline gene, which may arise from a read error. The rearrangement links TRBV7-6 to TRBJ2-5; D ambiguous. Per the germline V gene, CDR1 is SGHVS and CDR2 is FNYEAQ. The CDR3 covers 16 residues. CDR3 in amino acids: CASSLSLGSYQETQYF. CDR3 sequence (DNA): TGTGCCAGCAGCTTATCGTTAGGGTCCTACCAGGAGACCCAGTACTTC.

This clonotype has a handful of counts. This chain joins TRBV29-1 and TRBJ1-1; no clear D gene. Germline CDR1 SQVTM, CDR2 ANQGSEA. The CDR3 length is 15 residues. V lost 5 bases, J lost 0 bases, and 16 bases lay in between. For the CDR3, the DNA is TGCAGCGTTCAAAACCTAGTACCCATGAACACTGAAGCTTTCTTT. Amino acid sequence: CSVQNLVPMNTEAFF.

This clonotype was observed a handful of times. This chain links TRBV29-1 with TRBJ2-7; 14 bases match TRBD2. In germline, CDR1 is SQVTM, CDR2 ANQGSEA. The CDR3 is 15 residues long. J was trimmed by 2 bases and V by 3 bases; bases with no gene match: 3. CDR3 nucleotide sequence: TGCAGCGTTGAGGGACTAGCGGGAGATCCCTACGAGCAGTACTTC. Its protein is CSVEGLAGDPYEQYF.

This clonotype was recorded many times. The rearrangement links TRBV4-2 to TRBJ2-5; TRBD1 is a possible D gene (7 bases). The CDR3 is 14 residues long. V dropped 0 bases and J dropped 10 bases, with 15 bases sitting between them. Germline V gene lookup returns CDR1 LGHNA and CDR2 YNFKEQ. This chain's CDR3 is CASSQDNGRGDQYF. The CDR3 DNA reads as TGTGCCAGCAGCCAAGATAATGGCAGGGGGGACCAGTACTTC.